The T cell receptor (beta chain) described here comes from a study of lymphopenia after photon versus proton radiotherapy. Study findings and constraints: Post-nadir diversity loss with photons came from oligoclonal expansion, particularly CD8+ Temra cells. Larger post-nadir TCR diversity loss correlated inversely with survival in deceased patients. Relative stability marked proton patients; photon patients lost diversity and naive cells.

Profiled with immunoSEQ multiplex PCR; TCRdb holds only in-frame clones, not every one. Of tens of thousands of clones in the sample, roughly 94% were seen once. This CDR3 contains 20 residues. CDR1 and CDR2 from the germline V gene are LGHNA and YSLEER. The V end was cut by 0 bases, the J end by 4 bases, with 25 bases between. For this clone: Its antigen is unidentified.

This specimen consisted of peripheral blood, obtained from a patient treated with photon-based radiotherapy. The rearrangement uses TRBV4-3 and TRBJ2-1; weak D call: TRBD2 (5 bases). This TCR came from a woman in her fifties or sixties with cholangiocarcinoma. CDR3 DNA sequence: TGCGCCAGCAGCCAAGATATGGTGGGGAGAGTATCGGTAGGATACAATGAGCAGTTCTTC. Encoded protein: CASSQDMVGRVSVGYNEQFF.